Listed below are T cell receptor beta chains from one sample, sequenced in a study of shared clonotypes between healthy human individuals. TCRdb's copy holds only in-frame clones and misses some; the assay was immunoSEQ multiplex PCR. The data show a few million clones, with just over 90% seen just once and over 0.12% held by the top ten. Material: naive CD4+ T cells sorted from blood. The receptors come from a man younger than 35 in good health. CDR3s include the opening cysteine and the closing phenylalanine or tryptophan.

v_call	cdr3_length	j_call	cdr3_aa
TRBV7-6	15	TRBJ1-1	CASSLGPGLNTEAFF
TRBV9	15	TRBJ2-1	CASSVDGPQYNEQFF
TRBV9	16	TRBJ2-2	CASSKGLAGTPGELFF
TRBV27	18	TRBJ2-3	CASSLGRLAGVGTDTQYF
TRBV9	14	TRBJ2-1	CASSVEQGAGEQFF
TRBV5-1	15	TRBJ2-7	CASSLEGNPSDEQYF
TRBV7-9	14	TRBJ2-1	CASSLDEGYNEQFF
TRBV5-1	13	-	CASSSGQTYEQYF
TRBV19	16	TRBJ1-3	CASSIGPISSGNTIYF
TRBV5-4	16	TRBJ1-3	CASTTGQGSSGNTIYF
TRBV5-8	15	TRBJ1-5	CASSLVEGANQPQHF
TRBV6-6	14	TRBJ2-7	CASSWGEEGYEQYF
TRBV5-4	16	TRBJ2-5	CASSLAGGLGRETQYF
TRBV4-1	13	TRBJ1-2	CASSQSGAYGYTF
TRBV19	15	TRBJ2-5	CASSMRTAGKETQYF
TRBV5-6	14	TRBJ1-2	CASSLVQAPYPYTF
TRBV7-3	14	TRBJ2-5	CASSLRGQGETQYF
TRBV7-8	19	TRBJ2-3	CASSLVQLAGGLGTDTQYF
TRBV6-6	13	TRBJ2-1	CASSEGLGSEQFF
TRBV15	17	TRBJ2-1	CATSGGTRRGSYNEQFF
TRBV10-3	11	TRBJ2-7	CAISEQGIEYF
TRBV19	14	TRBJ2-2	CASSGTGETGELFF
TRBV2	15	TRBJ1-1	CASSEARAGGREAFF
TRBV28	15	TRBJ2-7	CASKNPGTGIYEQYF
TRBV7-9	15	TRBJ2-2	CASSLPGQGAGELFF
TRBV2	13	TRBJ1-1	CASSVGARTEAFF
TRBV7-6	15	TRBJ1-4	CASSPRTGVNEKLFF
TRBV27	13	TRBJ1-2	CASSWGTGGGYTF
TRBV7-6	19	TRBJ2-1	CASSSNKLLTGARGNEQFF
TRBV15	15	TRBJ2-7	CATSRDQGGLGEQYF
TRBV30	15	TRBJ2-2	CAWKTSGGAAGELFF
TRBV9	14	TRBJ2-1	CASSVVPSGSEQFF
TRBV9	12	TRBJ1-3	CASSGVGRTIYF
TRBV30	12	TRBJ1-2	CAWSGVGGGYTF
TRBV10-3	11	TRBJ2-7	CAISERYEQYF
TRBV28	15	TRBJ1-2	CASSLRGGRIYGYTF
TRBV6-4	17	TRBJ2-5	CASSYSGLAGAGETQYF
TRBV2	15	TRBJ2-2	CASTGQGRDTGELFF
TRBV27	11	TRBJ2-7	CASSGFSEQYF
TRBV5-5	12	TRBJ2-1	CASKGTYNEQFF